These 9 T cell receptor beta chains originate from one sample sequenced in a study of beta chain features in type 1 diabetes. Points from the study as a whole: People with Type 1 diabetes carried modestly yet significantly shorter TCRB CDR3s in all four CD4+ subsets.

TCRB transcripts that were expressed got sequenced, as all of the isolated RNA had been reverse transcribed. This table comes from immunoSEQ multiplex PCR, and its TCRdb copy is limited to in-frame clones, with some not included. The table has 500,000 to 800,000 clones, under 15% seen once; the top ten hold around 0.12%. Antigens of these TCRs are unknown. The source material was naive CD4+ T cells from blood. The receptors here all came from a young man with type 1 diabetes.

The genes are TRBV27 and TRBJ1-2, with D maybe TRBD1 (5 bases). CDR1 and CDR2 (germline): MNHEY, SMNVEV (reference sequence). V lost 4 bases to trimming and J lost 3 bases, with 12 bases between them. The CDR3 sequence is 14 residues long. The CDR3 sequence: CASSSGPFYYGYTF. The CDR3 DNA follows: TGTGCCAGCAGTTCGGGGCCGTTTTACTATGGCTACACCTTC.

V gene TRBV9 combines with J gene TRBJ2-5, with 9 positions matching TRBD2. Germline CDR1 and CDR2: SGDLS and YYNGEE. The CDR3 is 17 residues long. V dropped 5 bases and J dropped 1; count of bases not matched to a gene: 12. CDR3 sequence reads: CASSGYSAGGLQETQYF. For the CDR3, the DNA is TGTGCCAGCAGTGGGTACTCAGCGGGGGGCCTCCAAGAGACCCAGTACTTC.

The rearrangement joins TRBV4-3 to TRBJ2-1; a weak D match, TRBD2 (6 bases). V lost 0 bases and J 5 bases, leaving 17 bases between the germline ends. This CDR3 is built from 17 residues. Germline assignment: CDR1 LGHNA and CDR2 YSLEER. CDR3: CASSQDWGLALNNEQFF. The CDR3 bases are TGCGCCAGCAGCCAAGATTGGGGACTCGCTTTAAACAATGAGCAGTTCTTC.

This clone was counted between two and nine times. The chain joins TRBV27 to TRBJ1-1; D call uncertain. The CDR3 consists of 15 residues. V was trimmed by 4 bases and J by 1 base, leaving 13 bases between them. Germline V CDR1 and CDR2: MNHEY, SMNVEV (reference sequence). The CDR3 spells CASSYFRGGNTEAFF. CDR3 DNA: TGTGCCAGCAGTTACTTCCGCGGTGGGAACACTGAAGCTTTCTTT.

This clone was picked up a small number of times. The rearrangement links TRBV29-1 to TRBJ2-1; possibly TRBD1 for D (6 bases). CDR1 is SQVTM and CDR2 is ANQGSEA in the germline V gene. Trimming took 6 bases from V and 7 from J, leaving 28 bases between them. The CDR3 loop spans 17 amino acids. The chain's CDR3 is CSVTVFRQADRANEQFF. The CDR3 DNA is TGCAGCGTAACAGTATTCCGACAGGCGGACCGGGCAAATGAGCAGTTCTTC.

This clone turned up a few times. This sequence joins TRBV7-9 and TRBJ1-1; TRBD1 aligns across 7 bases. Losses at the gene ends were 5 bases for V and 4 bases for J; bases not matched to a gene: 10. Germline lookup yields CDR1 SEHNR and CDR2 FQNEAQ (reference sequence). This CDR3 has 15 amino acids. The CDR3 loop is CASSRLDRAATEAFF. In DNA form, the CDR3 reads TGTGCCAGCAGCCGACTCGACAGGGCCGCCACTGAAGCTTTCTTT.

The sample holds a few counts of this clone. V is TRBV10-3 and J is TRBJ2-1; 15 bases match TRBD2. The germline V gene encodes CDR1 ENHRY and CDR2 SYGVKD. This CDR3 spans 14 amino acids. Trimming removed 7 bases from V and 6 bases from J; junction bases left unmatched: 1. CDR3 sequence (DNA): TGTGCCATCAAGGGACTAGCGGGGGGCAATGAGCAGTTCTTC. It is translated as CAIKGLAGGNEQFF.

There are a few counts of this clone. The chain employs TRBV6-1 and TRBJ1-5; D is unclear. Germline CDR1 is MNHNS and CDR2 is SASEGT. The germline V and J ends were trimmed by 2 bases and 13 bases, with 24 bases remaining between them. This CDR3 region has 16 residues. CDR3 sequence reads: CASSETIAGMEGFQHF. CDR3 DNA sequence: TGTGCCAGCAGTGAAACAATCGCGGGCATGGAGGGCTTTCAGCATTTT.

This clone has only a few counts. The V gene is TRBV7-7, the J gene TRBJ2-5; no clear D. This CDR3 is built from 11 residues. The ends were cut back, 5 bases at V and 4 bases at J, with 5 bases in the middle. From germline, CDR1 is SSHAT and CDR2 FNYEAQ (reference sequence). The CDR3 reads CASSQRETQYF. The CDR3 nucleotides are TGTGCCAGCAGCCAAAGAGAGACCCAGTACTTC.